This TCR beta chain was recovered during a study of T cell repertoires in cytomegalovirus infection. At the level of the study: Both a matching HLA type and CMV infection were indicated by public TCR beta signatures. Study-level points and caveats: Cumulative frequency (of public TCR beta family members) identified carriers of CMV plus the relevant HLA. In two of eight donors, the top clonotype was HLA-C-restricted CMV-specific.

Of note for this clonotype: The target antigen is unknown.

The germline gives CDR1 LGHDT, CDR2 YNNKEL (reference sequence). With 4 bases removed from V and 8 bases from J, the gap between germline ends came to 18 bases. The CDR3 covers 15 residues. Via MiXCR, TCRdb re-called the reads, giving one row per CDR3 protein. The top ten clones hold 34% of a sample with about 130,000 distinct CDR3 sequences, 20% to 30% of them seen once. Material for sequencing was PBMCs, sequenced either directly or after in vitro stimulation (not recorded which). This clonotype was sampled from a human donor in good health (CMV status not recorded). Some clones in this sample may be carry-over from other donors' samples. V gene TRBV3-1 combines with J gene TRBJ2-1; D may be TRBD1 or TRBD2 (5 bases each). CDR3 nucleotide sequence: TGTGCCAGCAGCCCGATGAGGGGTGGGGTATATGAGCAGTTCTTC. Residues: CASSPMRGGVYEQFF.